A selection of T cell receptor beta chains follows, all from one sample in a study of vaccination and CD4 T cells after COVID-19. TCRdb independently ran MiXCR on the PCR reads; one entry per CDR3 protein. The sample contains some 18,000 distinct CDR3 sequences, less than 60% of which appear only once. Their antigens are not known. This specimen was CD4+ T cells from blood, cultured in vitro, taken after SARS-CoV-2 vaccination. These receptors were collected from a human donor who had recovered from COVID-19. The CDR3 runs from the conserved cysteine through the conserved F or W.

j_gene | v_gene | CDR3aa
TRBJ2-5 | TRBV6-2/TRBV6-3 | CASSTLETQYF
TRBJ2-5 | TRBV2 | CASSPRLAGRETQYF
TRBJ2-3 | TRBV27 | CASSLGSGTDTQYF
TRBJ1-1 | TRBV27 | CASSQTRSTEAFF
TRBJ1-2 | TRBV19 | CASVTGGGYGYTF
TRBJ2-7 | TRBV29-1 | CSVSQGRSYEQYF
TRBJ2-5 | TRBV6-4 | CASSGVYEGETQYF
TRBJ1-5 | TRBV2 | CASSLEGYQPQHF
TRBJ1-6 | TRBV7-3 | CASSPTGREDSPLHF
TRBJ1-2 | TRBV6-2/TRBV6-3 | CASSEPGQDIYGYTF
TRBJ2-3 | TRBV5-1 | CASSLWGTGSADTQYF
TRBJ2-7 | TRBV19 | CASGQVREQYF
TRBJ1-2 | TRBV6-1 | CASSEIWTAEHYGYTF
TRBJ2-5 | TRBV18 | CASSGKRGQETQYF
TRBJ1-1 | TRBV6-2/TRBV6-3 | CASKIHQGQGFTEAFF
TRBJ2-2 | TRBV7-2 | CASSLGVVGQGNTGELFF
TRBJ1-5 | TRBV7-8 | CASSFRQGGRNQPQHF
TRBJ2-1 | TRBV4-2 | CASSQGDTVSYNEQFF
TRBJ2-5 | TRBV27 | CASSGSWDGKETQYF
TRBJ1-3 | TRBV6-5 | CASSYAGTGHGNTIYF
TRBJ2-5 | TRBV12-3/TRBV12-4 | CASSLGFRGTGDQETQYF
TRBJ1-3 | TRBV2 | CASSDRATGNTIYF
TRBJ2-7 | TRBV19 | CASSSRQTSYEQYF
TRBJ1-1 | TRBV6-1 | CASSRPVPWTEAFF
TRBJ1-1 | TRBV28 | CASSLYRGFTEAFF
TRBJ1-1 | TRBV12-3/TRBV12-4 | CASSFKRTEAFF
TRBJ1-5 | TRBV5-1 | CASSVDTGFNQPQHF
TRBJ1-5 | TRBV6-5 | CASSYSRPGDQPQHF
TRBJ1-5 | TRBV6-1 | CASMAVGGLSQPQHF
TRBJ2-7 | TRBV11-3 | CASSLGAAAGEGEQYF
TRBJ2-3 | TRBV6-2/TRBV6-3 | CASSYGGPTDTQYF
TRBJ1-1 | TRBV10-1 | CASSESGATEAFF
TRBJ2-1 | TRBV11-2 | CASSLVQGSSNEQFF
TRBJ2-5 | TRBV9 | CASSTAPRETQYF
TRBJ1-5 | TRBV28 | CASSSTRGGNQPQHF
TRBJ1-2 | TRBV7-3 | CASSPGQGVQYFGPGQGASGYTF
TRBJ1-2 | TRBV7-9 | CASSSGPTGGSVGYTF
TRBJ1-2 | TRBV6-1 | CASRDHSRTGGNYRYTF
TRBJ2-7 | TRBV20-1 | CSAIFGGAGGEQYF
TRBJ2-3 | TRBV9 | CASSVEFGTLAQYF
TRBJ2-5 | TRBV19 | CARALAGQETQYF
TRBJ1-5 | TRBV20-1 | CSAREADNQPQHF
TRBJ2-3 | TRBV20-1 | CSARLVGLAGNTGTQYF
TRBJ1-1 | TRBV20-1 | CSAPSTDRGTEAFF
TRBJ1-2 | TRBV19 | CASSIDSNYGYTF
TRBJ1-1 | TRBV30 | CAWSVALNTEAFF
TRBJ1-1 | TRBV12-3/TRBV12-4 | CASGRIEAFF
TRBJ1-2 | TRBV27 | CASRGYRAGYTF